One and the same sample provided the 11 T cell receptor beta chains below, sequenced in a study of blood T cells in healthy people across ages. The second PCR ran roughly 6 to 11 cycles with a sample-barcoded 5' primer and J-beta primers. TCRdb independently ran MiXCR on the 5' RACE reads; one entry per CDR3 protein. The table lists hundreds of thousands of distinct CDR3 sequences, 56% of them singletons. Sequenced material: blood. The receptors derive from a man between 40 and 49 years old in good health.

This clonotype appeared a few times. The CDR3 here is CASSGRTRNPYNEQFF. CDR3 DNA sequence: TGTGCCAGCAGTGGACGGACACGCAACCCCTACAATGAGCAGTTCTTC. The V and J genes are TRBV28 and TRBJ2-1; D might be TRBD1 (5 bases). The germline V gene has CDR1 MDHEN and CDR2 SYDVKM. Trimming pared 5 bases from V and 2 bases from J, leaving 16 bases between. The CDR3 extends over 16 amino acids.

The chain uses TRBV7-3 and TRBJ2-5; TRBD2 is a possible D gene (6 bases). V lost 1 base and J lost 4, with 13 bases in between. In germline, CDR1 is SGHTA, CDR2 FQGTGA. The CDR3 sequence is 15 residues long. In DNA form, the CDR3 reads TGTGCCAGCAGCTTAATGTGGGGGGTCGGAGAGACCCAGTACTTC. Protein sequence: CASSLMWGVGETQYF.

V is TRBV7-2 and J is TRBJ2-2, with TRBD2 identical over 11 bases. Germline V gene lookup returns CDR1 SGHTA and CDR2 FQGNSA. This CDR3 has 19 residues. The J segment lost 6 bases and the V segment lost 5 bases, leaving 17 bases of the junction unmatched. The chain's CDR3 is CASSLNVRLAGSPAGELFF. In DNA form, the CDR3 reads TGTGCCAGCAGCCTAAACGTCAGACTAGCGGGGAGCCCGGCCGGGGAGCTGTTTTTT.

This chain connects TRBV7-3 to TRBJ2-7; TRBD1 matches 12 bases. CDR1 SGHTA and CDR2 FQGTGA come from the germline V gene. V dropped 2 bases and J dropped 7; count of bases not matched to a gene: 6. This CDR3 has 15 residues. The CDR3 sequence is CASSLLGQGAEEQYF. CDR3 nucleotide sequence: TGTGCCAGCAGCTTATTGGGACAGGGGGCGGAGGAGCAGTACTTC. The whole variable domain, remainder taken from reference TRBV7-3 and TRBJ2-7, is GAGVSQTPSNKVTEKGKYVELRCDPISGHTALYWYRQSLGQGPEFLIYFQGTGAADDSGLPNDRFFAVRPEGSVSTLKIQRTERGDSAVYLCASSLLGQGAEEQYFGPGTRLTVT.

The V and J genes are TRBV11-3 and TRBJ2-5, with TRBD2 matching over 13 bases. After removal of 5 bases from V and 11 bases from J, the junction contained 14 bases not matched to a gene. Germline V gene sequence: CDR1 SGHNT, CDR2 YENEEA. This CDR3 region has 16 residues. The CDR3 DNA is TGTGCCAGCAGCAGCCGGACTAGCGGGAGTGTCAATGAGCAGTACTTC. It translates to CASSSRTSGSVNEQYF.

Concerning this clonotype itself: The junction and the germline gene differ at one end; a read error may be behind it. As DNA, the CDR3 is TGCGCCACCAAGGGCGGGAGGAGCACAGATACGCAGTATTTT. Protein: CATKGGRSTDTQYF. The chain uses TRBV24-1 and TRBJ2-3; 8 bases match TRBD2. Germline V CDR1 and CDR2: KGHDR, SFDVKD. The CDR3 is made up of 14 amino acids.

V is TRBV4-3 and J is TRBJ2-3; 11 bases map to TRBD1. The germline CDR1 and CDR2 sequences are LGHNA and YSLEER. J was trimmed by 0 bases and V by 4 bases; bases with no gene match: 9. This CDR3 comprises 18 residues. Here the CDR3 DNA reads TGCGCCAGCAGCCCCCGGGACAGGGGGGTTCCTAGCACAGATACGCAGTATTTT. Protein product: CASSPRDRGVPSTDTQYF.

The CDR3 is CASSQEEQGRVYGYTF. The CDR3 DNA reads as TGCGCCAGCAGCCAAGAGGAACAGGGTCGCGTCTATGGCTACACCTTC. The chain recombines TRBV4-1 with TRBJ1-2, with D tentatively TRBD1 (6 bases). CDR1 MGHRA and CDR2 YSYEKL come from the germline V gene. V gave up 0 bases and J gave up 4 bases, with 15 bases separating them. The CDR3 spans 16 residues.

The count of this clonotype is one. The chain has TRBV20-1 and TRBJ1-2; unclear D gene. Germline V gene data show CDR1 as DFQATT and CDR2 as SNEGSKA (reference sequence). V lost 6 bases and J lost 0, with 14 bases in between. The CDR3 spans 14 residues. The DNA for the CDR3 is TGCAGTGCAGGCTTGGCGACACCTAACTATGGCTACACCTTC. This sequence encodes CSAGLATPNYGYTF.

This clonotype has just a few counts. This chain joins TRBV6-1 and TRBJ2-7; TRBD1 matches 10 bases. The CDR3 has 18 residues. Trimming at V came to 0 bases and at J to 3 bases, leaving 11 bases not matched to a gene. The germline gives CDR1 MNHNS, CDR2 SASEGT. CDR3 DNA sequence: TGTGCCAGCAGTGAAGCTTCTGGCGGGACAGGGGTATTCTACGAGCAGTACTTC. It is translated as CASSEASGGTGVFYEQYF.

The CDR3 spells CASSRTGERYEQYF. DNA for the CDR3: TGTGCCAGCAGCAGGACAGGGGAGCGCTACGAGCAGTACTTC. The V call is TRBV7-2, the J call TRBJ2-7; TRBD1 matches 9 bases. The germline V gene encodes CDR1 SGHTA and CDR2 FQGNSA. This CDR3 spans 14 amino acids. Unmatched junction bases numbered 5, after V lost 5 bases and J lost 3 bases.